The T cell receptor (beta chain) under discussion was sequenced for a study of read filtering for tumor transcriptome and immune sequencing. Study in general: By R-ISS, stages I, II and III held approximately 8, 16 and 7 patients. General study points: IR-seq captured clonotypes deeper and more reliably than RNA-seq.

The V and J ends lost 0 bases and 3 bases respectively, with 9 bases between them. Germline lookup yields CDR1 SGHNT and CDR2 YYREEE (reference sequence). The length of the CDR3 is 14 residues. The library was built from about 370 ng RNA with molecular barcoded adaptors for alpha/delta and beta/gamma chains. MiXCR, run by TCRdb on the reads, gives a single entry per CDR3 protein. The data show more than 55,000 distinct CDR3 sequences, with approximately 22% seen just once and about 17% held by the top ten. This clonotype has a count of ten or more. Antigen specificity is unknown. The V gene is TRBV5-4, the J gene TRBJ1-1; D might be TRBD1 (5 bases). Sequenced material: a population of CD138-negative cells sorted from bone marrow. This sequence originates from a donor aged 40 or older with multiple myeloma. CDR3 in DNA: TGTGCCAGCAGCTTGGGGGGGTGGGACACTGAAGCTTTCTTT. Translating it yields CASSLGGWDTEAFF.